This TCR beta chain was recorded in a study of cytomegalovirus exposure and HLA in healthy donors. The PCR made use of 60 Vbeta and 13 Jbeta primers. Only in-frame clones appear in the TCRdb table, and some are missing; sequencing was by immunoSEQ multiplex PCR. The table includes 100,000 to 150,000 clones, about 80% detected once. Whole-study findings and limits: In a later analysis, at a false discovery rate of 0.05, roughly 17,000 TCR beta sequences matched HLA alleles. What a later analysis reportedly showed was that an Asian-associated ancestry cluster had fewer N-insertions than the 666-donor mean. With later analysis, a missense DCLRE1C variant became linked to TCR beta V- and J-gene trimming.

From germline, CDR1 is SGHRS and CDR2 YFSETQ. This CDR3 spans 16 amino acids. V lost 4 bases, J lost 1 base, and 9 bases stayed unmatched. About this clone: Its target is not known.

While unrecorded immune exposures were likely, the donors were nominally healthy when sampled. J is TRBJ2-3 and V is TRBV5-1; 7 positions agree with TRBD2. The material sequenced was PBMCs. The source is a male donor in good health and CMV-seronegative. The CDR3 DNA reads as TGCGCCAGCAGCACTAAGCAGGGAGGGGGCACAGATACGCAGTATTTT. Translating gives CASSTKQGGGTDTQYF.